What follows describes a single T cell receptor (beta chain). Its antigen is not known. Since all of the isolated RNA was reverse transcribed, expressed TCRB transcripts were what got sequenced. Produced via immunoSEQ multiplex PCR; TCRdb's table is partial and in-frame only. The top ten hold 2.3% of the sample, which has more than 100,000 clones, 16% seen once. The sample originates from a study of beta chain features in type 1 diabetes. General observations from the study: Cells with high TCR expression could be over-represented when cDNA is sequenced. Across all four CD4+ subsets, people with type 1 diabetes showed modestly shorter TCRB CDR3s. TCRB repertoires of naive, central memory and Treg cells appeared more similar among patients than among healthy donors.

The TCR comes from a young man with type 1 diabetes. The source material was central memory CD4+ T cells from blood.

CDR3 amino acids: CASSGIQGAVNEQFF. DNA for the CDR3: TGTGCCAGCAGCGGGATCCAGGGGGCTGTCAATGAGCAGTTCTTC. This rearrangement joins TRBV5-4 to TRBJ2-1; 8 nucleotides line up with TRBD1. CDR3 length: 15 residues. Germline V lookup: CDR1 SGHNT, CDR2 YYREEE (reference sequence). J was trimmed by 6 bases and V by 4 bases; bases with no gene match: 9.